A selection of T cell receptor beta chains follows, all from one sample in a study of siplizumab effects on memory and regulatory T cells. Generated by immunoSEQ multiplex PCR, the TCRdb table keeps only in-frame clones and is missing some. The data show more than 50,000 clones, more than 80% seen once. The specimen sequenced was CD8+ T cells sorted from blood. The receptors stem from a human donor in good health. CDR3s include the opening cysteine and the closing phenylalanine or tryptophan. Fields, in order: clone size, J gene, V gene, D gene, CDR3 DNA, CDR3 protein. D genes are given only for firm matches. Clone size is shown for a subset of rows, as once, few, many or a class of expanded clone.

clone size: few
J gene: TRBJ2-7
V gene: TRBV13
D gene: TRBD2
CDR3 DNA: TGTGCCAGCAGCTTAAGCGGGATTGGGGAGCAGTACTTC
CDR3 protein: CASSLSGIGEQYF

clone size: .
J gene: TRBJ2-7
V gene: TRBV9
D gene: TRBD2
CDR3 DNA: TGTGCCAGCAGCGTAGGGCTAGCGGGAGATCACGAGCAGTACTTC
CDR3 protein: CASSVGLAGDHEQYF

clone size: .
J gene: TRBJ2-7
V gene: TRBV30
D gene: TRBD1
CDR3 DNA: TGTGCCTCACGGACAGGGGGCAATAAAGTCGAGCAGTACTTC
CDR3 protein: CASRTGGNKVEQYF

clone size: .
J gene: TRBJ1-2
V gene: TRBV5-6
D gene: .
CDR3 DNA: TGTGCCAGCAGCTTGTGGGGGAGCCAGGGACTTGGCTACACCTTC
CDR3 protein: CASSLWGSQGLGYTF

clone size: .
J gene: TRBJ2-2
V gene: TRBV7-9
D gene: .
CDR3 DNA: TGTGCCAGCAGCTTAGTTGACTTGAACACCGGGGAGCTGTTTTTT
CDR3 protein: CASSLVDLNTGELFF

clone size: .
J gene: TRBJ2-5
V gene: TRBV9
D gene: .
CDR3 DNA: TGTGCCAGCAGCGGTGGTGGGACGGTCCAAGAGACCCAGTACTTC
CDR3 protein: CASSGGGTVQETQYF

clone size: .
J gene: TRBJ2-7
V gene: TRBV16
D gene: TRBD1
CDR3 DNA: TGTGCCAGTAACATGGGACAGGGCTACGAGCAGTACTTC
CDR3 protein: CASNMGQGYEQYF

clone size: .
J gene: TRBJ2-7
V gene: TRBV2
D gene: TRBD1
CDR3 DNA: TGTGCCAGCAGTGCCTGGGACAGGTCCTACGAGCAGTACTTC
CDR3 protein: CASSAWDRSYEQYF

clone size: .
J gene: TRBJ1-1
V gene: TRBV5-1
D gene: .
CDR3 DNA: TGCGCCAGCAGCTTGGAGGGGTTGAACACTGAAGCTTTCTTT
CDR3 protein: CASSLEGLNTEAFF

clone size: .
J gene: TRBJ2-1
V gene: TRBV7-6
D gene: TRBD2
CDR3 DNA: TGTGCCAGCAGCTCTAGCGGCGGGCCATCCTACAATGAGCAGTTCTTC
CDR3 protein: CASSSSGGPSYNEQFF

clone size: .
J gene: TRBJ1-5
V gene: TRBV19
D gene: .
CDR3 DNA: TGTGCCAGTAGTATAGTTTACTATAGCAATCAGCCCCAGCATTTT
CDR3 protein: CASSIVYYSNQPQHF

clone size: .
J gene: TRBJ2-6
V gene: TRBV19
D gene: .
CDR3 DNA: TGTGCCAGTAGTATATTGTGGCAGTCCTCTGGGGCCAACGTCCTGACTTTC
CDR3 protein: CASSILWQSSGANVLTF

clone size: .
J gene: TRBJ1-5
V gene: TRBV7-9
D gene: .
CDR3 DNA: TGTGCCAGCAGCTTAGCGTCAGAGGATCAGCCCCAGCATTTT
CDR3 protein: CASSLASEDQPQHF

clone size: .
J gene: TRBJ1-2
V gene: TRBV5-1
D gene: .
CDR3 DNA: TGCGCCAGCAGCTTGGAGCCCGAACTTAACTATGGCTACACCTTC
CDR3 protein: CASSLEPELNYGYTF

clone size: .
J gene: TRBJ2-7
V gene: TRBV7-9
D gene: TRBD2
CDR3 DNA: TGTGCCAGCATCGATAGCGGGGTCCCCTACGAGCAGTACTTC
CDR3 protein: CASIDSGVPYEQYF

clone size: .
J gene: TRBJ2-5
V gene: TRBV11-3
D gene: .
CDR3 DNA: TGTGCCAGCGGCGCCAGGAACCAAGAGACCCAGTACTTC
CDR3 protein: CASGARNQETQYF

clone size: .
J gene: TRBJ2-7
V gene: TRBV27
D gene: TRBD2
CDR3 DNA: TGTGCCAGCAGTTATGCGGGAGGGTACGAGCAGTACTTC
CDR3 protein: CASSYAGGYEQYF

clone size: once
J gene: TRBJ2-1
V gene: TRBV15
D gene: TRBD2
CDR3 DNA: TGTGCCACCAGCAGAGATTCAAGGGAGCACCCTAGCGGGTGGCTCTTCAATGAGCAGTTCTTC
CDR3 protein: CATSRDSREHPSGWLFNEQFF

clone size: .
J gene: TRBJ2-3
V gene: TRBV11-3
D gene: TRBD2
CDR3 DNA: TGTGCCAGCACCTCGCGAGGGAGGGGTGGCACAGATACGCAGTATTTT
CDR3 protein: CASTSRGRGGTDTQYF

clone size: .
J gene: TRBJ1-5
V gene: TRBV7-9
D gene: .
CDR3 DNA: TGTGCCAGCTGCGGGGCAGATCAGCCCCAGCATTTT
CDR3 protein: CASCGADQPQHF

clone size: .
J gene: TRBJ1-5
V gene: TRBV5-1
D gene: .
CDR3 DNA: TGCGCCAGCAGCTTGGCCGGGGACCAGCCCCAGCATTTT
CDR3 protein: CASSLAGDQPQHF

clone size: .
J gene: TRBJ2-7
V gene: TRBV10-3
D gene: TRBD2
CDR3 DNA: TGTGCCATCAGTGATAGGAGACTAGCGGGAGTCGAGCAGTACTTC
CDR3 protein: CAISDRRLAGVEQYF